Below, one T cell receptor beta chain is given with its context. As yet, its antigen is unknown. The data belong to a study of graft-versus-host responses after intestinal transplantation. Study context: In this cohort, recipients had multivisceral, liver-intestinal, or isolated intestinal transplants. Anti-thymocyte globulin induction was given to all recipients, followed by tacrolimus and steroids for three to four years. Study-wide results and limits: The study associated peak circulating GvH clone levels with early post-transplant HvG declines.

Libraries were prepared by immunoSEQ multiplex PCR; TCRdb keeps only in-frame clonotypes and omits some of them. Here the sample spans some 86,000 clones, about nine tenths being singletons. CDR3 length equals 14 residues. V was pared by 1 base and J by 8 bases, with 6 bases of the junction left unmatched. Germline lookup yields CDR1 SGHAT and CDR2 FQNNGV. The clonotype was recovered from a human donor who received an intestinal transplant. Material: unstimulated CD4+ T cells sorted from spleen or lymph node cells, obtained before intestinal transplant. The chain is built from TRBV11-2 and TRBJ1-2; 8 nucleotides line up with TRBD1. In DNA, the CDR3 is TGTGCCAGCAGCTTAGTTCAGGGGGCGCGCGGCTACACCTTC. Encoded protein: CASSLVQGARGYTF.